A single T cell receptor (beta chain) is shown here with its context. The data derive from a study of blood T cell repertoires in COVID-19. The method was immunoSEQ multiplex PCR; TCRdb's version includes in-frame clones alone and lacks a portion of them. The sample contains about 210,000 clones, roughly 88% of which appear only once. Germline lookup yields CDR1 KGHDR and CDR2 SFDVKD. With 4 bases removed from V and 2 bases from J, the gap between germline ends came to 20 bases. CDR3 length equals 18 residues. Material: peripheral blood. The clonotype originates from a man aged 18 to 30 with active or convalescent COVID-19. The rearrangement links TRBV24-1 to TRBJ2-1; a weak D match, TRBD2 (6 bases). The CDR3 is CATSDPSGTYRAYNEQFF. CDR3 nucleotides: TGTGCCACCAGTGACCCCTCTGGGACTTACCGAGCCTACAATGAGCAGTTCTTC.